These T cell receptor beta chains were read from a single sample in a study of tumor and adjacent non-tumor tissue in lung cancer. TCRdb ran MiXCR on the multiplex PCR reads and lists one entry per CDR3 protein. Among tens of thousands of distinct CDR3 sequences listed, roughly 80% were seen once. The sample was lung tumor tissue. All receptors come from a woman between 45 and 65 years old with non-small cell lung cancer. The CDR3 runs from the conserved cysteine through the conserved F or W. The D gene is left open where the match is weak. Part of the rows lack a size; the others show once, few, many or a class for expanded clones.

size,D,V,J,CDR3,DNA
once,NA,TRBV7-9,TRBJ2-7,CARHLLAGFNSYEQYF,TGTGCCAGACACCTGTTGGCGGGCTTCAACTCCTACGAGCAGTACTTC
NA,NA,TRBV20-1,TRBJ2-7,CSVRVISYEQYF,TGCAGTGTTAGAGTAATTAGCTACGAGCAGTACTTC
NA,NA,TRBV12-3/TRBV12-4,TRBJ2-5,CTNSFQGFEETQYF,TGTACCAACAGTTTTCAGGGGTTTGAGGAGACCCAGTACTTC
NA,TRBD2,TRBV12-3/TRBV12-4,TRBJ2-1,CASTPGEIERGVWNEQFF,TGTGCCAGCACCCCCGGGGAGATTGAGCGGGGGGTGTGGAATGAGCAGTTCTTC
NA,NA,TRBV29-1,TRBJ2-7,CSVEVGTNGQYF,TGCAGCGTTGAAGTTGGGACGAACGGGCAGTACTTC
NA,TRBD1,TRBV11-2,TRBJ2-3,CASTQQGAVRTDTQYF,TGCGCCAGCACCCAACAGGGGGCTGTGAGGACGGATACGCAGTATTTT
NA,TRBD2,TRBV20-1,TRBJ2-1,CSARIPGLVEVGNEQFF,TGCAGTGCTAGGATCCCGGGACTAGTGGAAGTGGGCAATGAGCAGTTCTTC
NA,NA,TRBV20-1,TRBJ2-1,CSTNPSWAYNEQFF,TGCAGTACTAATCCTAGTTGGGCCTACAACGAGCAGTTCTTC
NA,TRBD2,TRBV20-1,TRBJ2-7,CSVLAGAETYYQYF,TGCAGTGTCCTGGCGGGAGCAGAAACCTACTATCAGTACTTC
few,NA,TRBV11-3,TRBJ1-3,CVSSLGDSRSGNTIYF,TGTGTCAGCAGCCTCGGTGACTCCCGCTCTGGAAACACCATATATTTT
NA,NA,TRBV28,TRBJ1-1,CASSPPTKDTEAVF,TGTGCCAGCAGCCCACCGACAAAGGACACTGAAGCTGTCTTT
NA,TRBD1,TRBV6-5,TRBJ2-1,CASSSLTGETNEQFF,TGTGCCAGCAGTTCATTAACAGGGGAAACAAATGAGCAGTTCTTC
NA,NA,TRBV6-2/TRBV6-3,TRBJ2-5,CASGWRGQIQYF,TGTGCCAGCGGGTGGAGAGGGCAGATCCAGTACTTC
NA,TRBD2,TRBV20-1,TRBJ2-3,CSADWTSMTDTQYF,TGTAGTGCGGACTGGACTAGTATGACAGATACGCAGTATTTT
once,NA,TRBV28,TRBJ2-7,CASSGVLVHEQYF,TGTGCCAGCAGTGGAGTTTTGGTACACGAGCAGTACTTC
NA,TRBD1,TRBV20-1,TRBJ1-5,CSIRDLTGDNQPQHF,TGCAGCATTAGAGATCTAACAGGGGATAATCAGCCCCAGCATTTT
NA,NA,TRBV20-1,TRBJ1-1,CGATRTADTEAFF,TGCGGTGCCACCCGGACAGCGGACACTGAAGCTTTCTTT
NA,TRBD1,TRBV10-2,TRBJ1-5,CASSESYRGLDQPQHF,TGCGCCAGCAGTGAATCCTACAGGGGCCTGGATCAGCCCCAGCATTTT
NA,NA,TRBV29-1,TRBJ1-1,CSVGDPLKGTEAFF,TGCAGCGTGGGTGACCCCCTTAAGGGAACAGAAGCTTTCTTT